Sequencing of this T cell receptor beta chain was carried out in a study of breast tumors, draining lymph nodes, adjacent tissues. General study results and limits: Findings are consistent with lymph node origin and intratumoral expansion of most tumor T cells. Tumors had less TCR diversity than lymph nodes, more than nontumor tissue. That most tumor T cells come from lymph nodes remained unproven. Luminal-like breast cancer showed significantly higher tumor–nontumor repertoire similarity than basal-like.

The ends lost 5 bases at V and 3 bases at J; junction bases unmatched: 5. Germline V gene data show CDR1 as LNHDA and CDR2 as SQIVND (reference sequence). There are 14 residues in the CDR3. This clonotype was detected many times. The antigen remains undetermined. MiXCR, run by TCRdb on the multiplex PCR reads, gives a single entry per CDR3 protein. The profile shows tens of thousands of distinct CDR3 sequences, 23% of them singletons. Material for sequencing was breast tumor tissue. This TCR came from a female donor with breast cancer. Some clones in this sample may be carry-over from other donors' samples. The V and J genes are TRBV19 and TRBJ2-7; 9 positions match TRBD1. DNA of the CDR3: TGTGCCAGTAGTCCACCGGGACAGGGCTACGAGCAGTACTTC. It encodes CASSPPGQGYEQYF.